The clone carrying this TCR beta chain was seen a few times. The sample originates from a study of T cells of healthy individuals. TCRdb redid the calling of the 5' RACE reads with MiXCR, one entry per CDR3 protein. Among 40,000 to 45,000 distinct CDR3 sequences listed, approximately 4.5% were seen once. The sequence came from a human donor in good health.

Here the CDR3 reads CASSPPTVQPQHF. CDR3 sequence (DNA): TGTGCCAGCAGTCCCCCGACAGTCCAGCCCCAGCATTTT. This chain links TRBV6-2 or TRBV6-3 with TRBJ1-5; a weak D match, TRBD1 (5 bases). Germline V CDR1 and CDR2: MNHEY, SVGEGT. This CDR3 region has 13 residues. The V gene lost 5 bases and the J gene lost 7 bases, with 12 bases spanning the gap.